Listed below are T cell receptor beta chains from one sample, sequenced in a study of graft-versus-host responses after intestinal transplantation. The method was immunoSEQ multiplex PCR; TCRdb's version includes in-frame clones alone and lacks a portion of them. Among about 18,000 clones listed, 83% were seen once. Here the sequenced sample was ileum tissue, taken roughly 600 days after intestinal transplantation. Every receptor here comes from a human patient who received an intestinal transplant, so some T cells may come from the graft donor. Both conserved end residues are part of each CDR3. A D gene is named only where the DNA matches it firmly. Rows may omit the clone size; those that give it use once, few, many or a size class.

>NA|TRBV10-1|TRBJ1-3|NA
CASSVGNTIYF
TGCGCCAGCAGTGTCGGAAACACCATATATTTT
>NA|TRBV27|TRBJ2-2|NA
CASSISLSYANTGELFF
TGTGCCAGCAGCATCTCTTTATCCTACGCGAACACCGGGGAGCTGTTTTTT
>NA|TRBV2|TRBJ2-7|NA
CASSEASNQGRLYF
TGTGCCAGCAGTGAAGCGTCTAACCAGGGGAGACTGTACTTC
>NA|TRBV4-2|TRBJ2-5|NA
CASSQDRGTQETQYF
TGTGCCAGCAGCCAAGACAGGGGGACTCAAGAGACCCAGTACTTC
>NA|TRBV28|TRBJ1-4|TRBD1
CASSLSLGTGGEKLFF
TGTGCCAGCAGTTTATCGCTCGGGACAGGGGGCGAAAAACTGTTTTTT
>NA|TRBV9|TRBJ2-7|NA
CASSAGTTTYEQYF
TGTGCCAGCAGCGCCGGGACAACTACCTACGAGCAGTACTTC
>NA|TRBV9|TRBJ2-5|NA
CASSVALGRSGETQYF
TGTGCCAGCAGCGTAGCGCTCGGCCGCTCTGGGGAGACCCAGTACTTC
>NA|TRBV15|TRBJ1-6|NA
CATSRGWGYDGAYNSPLHF
TGTGCCACCAGCAGAGGATGGGGGTACGATGGGGCCTATAATTCACCCCTCCACTTT
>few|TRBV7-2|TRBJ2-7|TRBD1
CASSFYRGYEQYF
TGTGCCAGCAGCTTTTACAGGGGCTACGAGCAGTACTTC
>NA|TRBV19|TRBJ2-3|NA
CASSLGYLGATDTQYF
TGTGCCAGTAGTCTGGGATACCTCGGGGCCACAGATACGCAGTATTTT
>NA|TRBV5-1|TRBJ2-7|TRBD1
CASSLGGTGPYEQYF
TGCGCCAGCAGCTTGGGAGGGACAGGGCCCTACGAGCAGTACTTC
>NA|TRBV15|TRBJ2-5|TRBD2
CATSRGGGAETQYF
TGTGCCACCAGCAGAGGCGGGGGGGCCGAGACCCAGTACTTC
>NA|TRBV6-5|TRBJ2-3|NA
CASSYEETDTQYF
TGTGCCAGCAGTTACGAGGAAACAGATACGCAGTATTTT
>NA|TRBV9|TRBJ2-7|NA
CASSVGTQGGYLSYEQYF
TGTGCCAGCAGCGTTGGGACCCAAGGCGGGTATCTTAGCTACGAGCAGTACTTC
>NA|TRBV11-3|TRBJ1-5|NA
CASSGKDRYNQPQHF
TGTGCCAGCAGCGGTAAAGACAGATATAATCAGCCCCAGCATTTT
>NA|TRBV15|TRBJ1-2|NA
CATSRDSMYGYTF
TGTGCCACCAGCAGAGACAGTATGTATGGCTACACCTTC
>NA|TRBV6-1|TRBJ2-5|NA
CARLPNQETQYF
TGTGCCAGATTACCAAATCAAGAGACCCAGTACTTC
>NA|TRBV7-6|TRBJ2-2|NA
CASSFPRHDTGELFF
TGTGCCAGCAGCTTCCCAAGGCACGACACCGGGGAGCTGTTTTTT
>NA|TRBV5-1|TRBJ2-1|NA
CASSLATLASSYNEQFF
TGCGCCAGCAGCTTGGCCACGTTGGCGAGCTCCTACAATGAGCAGTTCTTC
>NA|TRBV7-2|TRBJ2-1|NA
CASSSRGLSYNEQFF
TGTGCCAGCAGCTCCCGGGGTCTCTCCTACAATGAGCAGTTCTTC
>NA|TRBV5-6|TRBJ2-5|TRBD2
CASSPSGGLQETQYF
TGTGCCAGCAGCCCCAGCGGGGGATTACAAGAGACCCAGTACTTC
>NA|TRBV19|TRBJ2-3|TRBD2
CASTENSGPLTDTQYF
TGTGCCAGTACCGAAAATAGCGGGCCCCTCACAGATACGCAGTATTTT
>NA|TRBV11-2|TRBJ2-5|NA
CASSRFEGRQETQYF
TGTGCCAGCAGCCGCTTCGAGGGGAGGCAAGAGACCCAGTACTTC
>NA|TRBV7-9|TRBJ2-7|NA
CASSPQRDHEQYF
TGTGCCAGCAGCCCTCAAAGAGACCACGAGCAGTACTTC
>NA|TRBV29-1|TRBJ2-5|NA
CSGTVSQETQYF
TGCAGCGGCACCGTGTCCCAAGAGACCCAGTACTTC
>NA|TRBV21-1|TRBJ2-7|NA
CASSLYALAGGIFYEQYF
TGTGCCAGCAGCCTGTATGCCCTAGCGGGGGGGATTTTCTACGAGCAGTACTTC
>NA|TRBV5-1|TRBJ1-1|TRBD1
CASSLSSGTGSTEAFF
TGCGCCAGCAGCTTATCCTCCGGGACAGGGAGTACTGAAGCTTTCTTT
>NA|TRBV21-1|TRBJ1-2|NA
CASSSYRDRGANYGYTF
TGTGCCAGCAGCAGCTACCGGGACAGGGGTGCGAACTATGGCTACACCTTC
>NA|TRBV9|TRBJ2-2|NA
CASSERQGELFF
TGTGCCAGCAGCGAAAGACAGGGGGAGCTGTTTTTT
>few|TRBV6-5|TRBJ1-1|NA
CASRRIQNTEAFF
TGTGCCAGCAGACGGATCCAGAACACTGAAGCTTTCTTT
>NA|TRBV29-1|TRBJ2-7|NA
CSVEESAGETYEQYF
TGCAGCGTTGAAGAATCGGCAGGGGAAACCTACGAGCAGTACTTC
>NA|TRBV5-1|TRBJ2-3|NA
CASSATHTQYF
TGCGCCAGCAGCGCCACGCATACGCAGTATTTT
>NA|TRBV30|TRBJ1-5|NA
CAWSGRQYNQPQHF
TGTGCCTGGAGCGGCAGACAGTACAATCAGCCCCAGCATTTT
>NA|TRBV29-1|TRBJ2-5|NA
CSVESGGETQYF
TGCAGCGTTGAAAGTGGGGGAGAGACCCAGTACTTC
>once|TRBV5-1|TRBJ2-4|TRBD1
CASKTGDRPTKNIQYF
TGCGCCAGCAAAACCGGGGACAGACCTACCAAAAACATTCAGTACTTC
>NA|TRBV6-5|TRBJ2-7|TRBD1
CASAQGRYYEQYF
TGTGCCAGCGCACAGGGGAGATACTACGAGCAGTACTTC
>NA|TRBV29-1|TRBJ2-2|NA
CSVVLSGELFF
TGCAGCGTTGTCCTCAGCGGGGAGCTGTTTTTT
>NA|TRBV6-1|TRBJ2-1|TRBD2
CASRGGLAGSNEQFF
TGTGCCAGCAGGGGAGGACTAGCGGGGTCGAATGAGCAGTTCTTC
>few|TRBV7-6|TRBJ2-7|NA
CASSLAAGNLGYEQYF
TGTGCCAGCAGCTTAGCGGCGGGAAACCTGGGCTACGAGCAGTACTTC
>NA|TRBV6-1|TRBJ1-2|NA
CASSDHSKEGNYGYTF
TGTGCCAGCAGTGACCACTCCAAAGAAGGAAACTATGGCTACACCTTC
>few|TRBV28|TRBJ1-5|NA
CASSPPRAGGPQHF
TGTGCCAGCAGCCCTCCTCGGGCTGGGGGGCCCCAGCATTTT
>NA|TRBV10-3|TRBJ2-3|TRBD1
CAISGTGDNTQYF
TGTGCCATCAGTGGGACAGGGGATAATACGCAGTATTTT
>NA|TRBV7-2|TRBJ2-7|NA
CASSLSLYGGEQYF
TGTGCCAGCAGCTTAAGCTTGTATGGTGGCGAGCAGTACTTC
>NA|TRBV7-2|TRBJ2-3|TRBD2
CASSYHAGGVVDTQYF
TGTGCCAGCAGCTACCATGCGGGGGGCGTTGTAGATACGCAGTATTTT
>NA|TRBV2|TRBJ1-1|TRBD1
CASKGLTGLNTEAFF
TGTGCCAGCAAGGGGTTGACAGGGCTGAATACTGAAGCTTTCTTT
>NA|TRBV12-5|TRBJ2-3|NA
CASGLGDTQYF
TGTGCTAGTGGTTTAGGAGATACGCAGTATTTT
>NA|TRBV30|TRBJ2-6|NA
CAWSRGTGANVLTF
TGTGCCTGGAGTAGGGGAACCGGGGCCAACGTCCTGACTTTC
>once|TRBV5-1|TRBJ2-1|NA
CASRLVGDEQFF
TGCGCCAGCAGACTTGTCGGGGATGAGCAGTTCTTC
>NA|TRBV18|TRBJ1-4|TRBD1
CASSPTGGNEKLFF
TGTGCCAGCTCACCGACAGGGGGTAATGAAAAACTGTTTTTT
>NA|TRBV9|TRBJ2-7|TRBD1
CASSVGRGTGDEQYF
TGTGCCAGCAGCGTAGGGAGAGGGACAGGCGACGAGCAGTACTTC